Listed here are 4 T cell receptor beta chains from one sample, sequenced in a study of cytomegalovirus exposure and HLA in healthy donors. Primers: 60 Vbeta forward and 13 Jbeta reverse. The protocol was immunoSEQ multiplex PCR, while the TCRdb copy is restricted to in-frame clones and leaves out a portion. The sample has approximately 140,000 clones, around 79% seen once; the top ten hold about 4%. The sequenced material came from PBMCs. Source of these receptors: a human donor in good health.

This clone was seen a few times. The chain is built from TRBV2 and TRBJ1-2; D unresolved. CDR3 length: 10 amino acids. The V gene lost 6 bases and the J gene lost 5 bases, with 4 bases spanning the gap. The V gene's germline CDR1 is SNHLY and CDR2 FYNNEI. The CDR3 sequence: CASSAYGYTF. CDR3 nucleotide sequence: TGTGCCAGCAGCGCGTATGGCTACACCTTC. Complete variable domain (other parts from reference TRBV2 and TRBJ1-2): EPEVTQTPSHQVTQMGQEVILRCVPISNHLYFYWYRQILGQKVEFLVSFYNNEISEKSEIFDDQFSVERPDGSNFTLKIRSTKLEDSAMYFCASSAYGYTFGSGTRLTVV.

This clone was detected only once. The chain is built from TRBV6-4 and TRBJ2-1, with 8 bases aligning to TRBD1. CDR3 length equals 14 residues. The trim removed 2 bases at V and 5 bases at J, leaving 2 bases unmatched. Germline CDR1 reads MRHNA; CDR2 reads SNTAGT. Here the CDR3 reads CASSDLTGDNEQFF. The CDR3, as DNA: TGTGCCAGCAGTGACCTGACAGGGGACAATGAGCAGTTCTTC.

The chain has TRBV25-1 and TRBJ2-5; D may be TRBD1 (5 bases). The CDR3 is 14 amino acids. V was shortened by 0 bases and J by 4 bases, with 9 bases between the two germline ends. The germline gives CDR1 MGHDK, CDR2 SYGVNS. This CDR3 reads CASSEYKGRETQYF. The CDR3 DNA reads TGTGCCAGCAGTGAATATAAGGGGCGAGAGACCCAGTACTTC.

The V and J genes are TRBV5-1 and TRBJ2-7; TRBD1 is a possible D gene (7 bases). CDR3 length: 14 amino acids. CDR1 and CDR2 (germline): SGHRS, YFSETQ. Between the trimmed V and J ends, which lost 0 bases and 5 bases, there was a span of 12 bases. The DNA of the CDR3 is TGCGCCAGCAGCTTGGTGGCAGGGGGGAACGAGCAGTACTTC. Amino acids: CASSLVAGGNEQYF.